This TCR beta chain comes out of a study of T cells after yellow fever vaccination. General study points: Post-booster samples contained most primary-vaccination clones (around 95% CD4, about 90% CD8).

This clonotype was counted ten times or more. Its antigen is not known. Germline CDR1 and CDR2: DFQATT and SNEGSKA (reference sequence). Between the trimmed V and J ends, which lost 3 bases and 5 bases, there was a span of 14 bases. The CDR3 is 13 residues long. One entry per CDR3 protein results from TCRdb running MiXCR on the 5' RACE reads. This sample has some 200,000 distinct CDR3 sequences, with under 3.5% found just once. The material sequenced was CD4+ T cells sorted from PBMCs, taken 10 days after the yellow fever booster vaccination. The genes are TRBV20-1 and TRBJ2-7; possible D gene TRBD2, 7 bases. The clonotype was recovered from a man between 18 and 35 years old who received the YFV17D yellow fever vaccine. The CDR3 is CSASGGGANEQYF. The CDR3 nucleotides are TGCAGTGCTAGTGGTGGGGGGGCAAACGAGCAGTACTTC.